The clone carrying this T cell receptor (beta chain) has ten or more counts. Its antigen is unidentified. This record belongs to a study of T cells after yellow fever vaccination. Template switching with 5'RACE generated the TCR cDNA and added a universal primer site and UMIs. Each CDR3 protein gets one entry after TCRdb re-called the 5' RACE reads with MiXCR. In the table there are about 69,000 distinct CDR3 sequences, 4.5% to 7.5% of which are singletons. Germline loops: CDR1 SGDLS, CDR2 YYNGEE. The CDR3 totals 15 residues. The V and J ends lost 3 bases and 6 bases, in that order; junction bases with no gene match: 1. General study points: Within FACS-sorted repertoires, abundant clonotypes contaminating from the bulk population could be present. Clones from primary vaccination mostly reappeared after the booster (around 96% CD4, approximately 88% CD8).

The material was CD4+ T cells sorted from PBMCs, obtained roughly 14 days after the first yellow fever vaccination. This chain uses TRBV9 with TRBJ2-2; 14 bases are shared with TRBD2. The clonotype was recovered from a man younger than 35 who received the YFV17D yellow fever vaccine. The CDR3 region is CASSGLAGGSGELFF. The CDR3 DNA follows: TGTGCCAGCAGCGGACTAGCGGGGGGGTCCGGGGAGCTGTTTTTT.